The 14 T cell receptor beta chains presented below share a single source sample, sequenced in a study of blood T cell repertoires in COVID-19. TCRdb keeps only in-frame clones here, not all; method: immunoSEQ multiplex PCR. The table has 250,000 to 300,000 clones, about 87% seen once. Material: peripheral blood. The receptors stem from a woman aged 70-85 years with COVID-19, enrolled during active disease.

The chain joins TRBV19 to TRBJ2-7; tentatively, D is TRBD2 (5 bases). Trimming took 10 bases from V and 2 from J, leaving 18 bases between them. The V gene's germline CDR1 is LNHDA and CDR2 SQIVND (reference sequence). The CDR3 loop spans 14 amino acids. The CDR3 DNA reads TGTGCCACCCAGTTGGTAGCGTCTACCTACGAGCAGTACTTC. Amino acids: CATQLVASTYEQYF.

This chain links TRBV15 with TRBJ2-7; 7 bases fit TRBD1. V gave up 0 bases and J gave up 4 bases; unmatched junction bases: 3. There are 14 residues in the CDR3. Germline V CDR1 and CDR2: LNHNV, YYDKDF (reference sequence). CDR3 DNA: TGTGCCACCAGCAGAGACAGGGGGTGGTACGAGCAGTACTTC. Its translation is CATSRDRGWYEQYF.

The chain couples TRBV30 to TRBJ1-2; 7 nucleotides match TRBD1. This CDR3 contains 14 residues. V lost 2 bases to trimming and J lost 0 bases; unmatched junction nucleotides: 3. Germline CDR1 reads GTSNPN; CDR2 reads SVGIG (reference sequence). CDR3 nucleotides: TGTGCCTGGAGTTCCCAGGGGGCTAACTATGGCTACACCTTC. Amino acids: CAWSSQGANYGYTF.

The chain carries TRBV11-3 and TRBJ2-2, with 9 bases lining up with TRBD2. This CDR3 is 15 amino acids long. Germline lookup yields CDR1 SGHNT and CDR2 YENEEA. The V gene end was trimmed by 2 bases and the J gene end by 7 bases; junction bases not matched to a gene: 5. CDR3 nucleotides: TGTGCCAGCAGCTTAAGAAGCGGGGGGCTCGGGGAGCTGTTTTTT. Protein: CASSLRSGGLGELFF.

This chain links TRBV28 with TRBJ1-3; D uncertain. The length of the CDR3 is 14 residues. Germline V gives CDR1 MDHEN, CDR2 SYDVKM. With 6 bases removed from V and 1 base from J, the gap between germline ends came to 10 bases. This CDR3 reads CASSRRLSGNTIYF. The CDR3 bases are TGTGCCAGCAGCCGGCGGCTTTCTGGAAACACCATATATTTT.

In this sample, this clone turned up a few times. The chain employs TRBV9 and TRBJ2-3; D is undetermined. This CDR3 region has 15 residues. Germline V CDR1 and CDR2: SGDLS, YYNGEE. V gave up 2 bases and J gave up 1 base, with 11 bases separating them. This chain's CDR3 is CASSVNLGGTDTQYF. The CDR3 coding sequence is TGTGCCAGCAGCGTCAACTTGGGCGGCACAGATACGCAGTATTTT.

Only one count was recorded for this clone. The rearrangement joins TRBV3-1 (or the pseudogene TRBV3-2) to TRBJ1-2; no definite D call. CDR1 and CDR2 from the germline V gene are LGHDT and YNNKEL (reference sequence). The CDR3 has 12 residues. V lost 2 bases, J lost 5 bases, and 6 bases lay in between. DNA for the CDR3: TGTGCCAGCAGCCAACGGACTTATGGCTACACCTTC. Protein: CASSQRTYGYTF.

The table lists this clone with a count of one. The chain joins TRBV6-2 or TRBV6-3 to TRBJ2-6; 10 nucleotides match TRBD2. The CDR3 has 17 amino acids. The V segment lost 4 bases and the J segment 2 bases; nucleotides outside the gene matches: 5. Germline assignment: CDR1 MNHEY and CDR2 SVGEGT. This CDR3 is CASSSPGLATGANVLTF. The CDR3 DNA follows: TGTGCCAGCAGTTCTCCGGGACTAGCGACTGGGGCCAACGTCCTGACTTTC.

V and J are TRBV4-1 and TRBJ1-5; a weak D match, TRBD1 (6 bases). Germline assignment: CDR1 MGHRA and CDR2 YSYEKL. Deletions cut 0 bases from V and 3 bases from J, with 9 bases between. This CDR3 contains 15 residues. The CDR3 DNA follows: TGCGCCAGCAGCCAAGAACAGGGAAACAATCAGCCCCAGCATTTT. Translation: CASSQEQGNNQPQHF.

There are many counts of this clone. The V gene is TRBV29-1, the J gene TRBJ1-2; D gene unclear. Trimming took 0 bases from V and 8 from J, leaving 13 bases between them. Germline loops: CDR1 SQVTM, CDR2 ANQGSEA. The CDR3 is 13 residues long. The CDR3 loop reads CSVEDPLLYGYTF. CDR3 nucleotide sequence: TGCAGCGTTGAAGACCCTTTGCTATACGGCTACACCTTC.

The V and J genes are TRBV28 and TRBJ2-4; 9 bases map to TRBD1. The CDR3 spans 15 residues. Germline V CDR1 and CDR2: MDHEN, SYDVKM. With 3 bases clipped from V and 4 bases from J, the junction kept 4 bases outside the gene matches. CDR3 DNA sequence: TGTGCCAGCAGTTTTATCGGGACAGGGAAAAACATTCAGTACTTC. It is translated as CASSFIGTGKNIQYF.

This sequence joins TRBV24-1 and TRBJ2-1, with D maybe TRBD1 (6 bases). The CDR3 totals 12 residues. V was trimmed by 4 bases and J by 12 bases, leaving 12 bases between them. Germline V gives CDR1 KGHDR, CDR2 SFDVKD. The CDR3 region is CATSEGAGRQFF. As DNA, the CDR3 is TGTGCCACCAGTGAGGGGGCCGGTAGGCAGTTCTTC.

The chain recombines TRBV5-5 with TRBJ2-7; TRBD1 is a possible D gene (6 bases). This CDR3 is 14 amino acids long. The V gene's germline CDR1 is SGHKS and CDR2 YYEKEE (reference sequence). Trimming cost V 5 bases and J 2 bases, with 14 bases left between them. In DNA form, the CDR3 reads TGTGCCAGCAGATACAGGGAAGGGGCCTACGAGCAGTACTTC. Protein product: CASRYREGAYEQYF.

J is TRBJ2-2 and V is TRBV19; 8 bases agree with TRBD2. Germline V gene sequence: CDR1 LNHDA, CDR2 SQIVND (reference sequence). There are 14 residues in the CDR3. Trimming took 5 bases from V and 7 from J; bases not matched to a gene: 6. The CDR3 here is CASSSQREIGELFF. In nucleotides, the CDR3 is TGTGCCAGTAGTTCCCAGCGGGAGATCGGGGAGCTGTTTTTT.